This is a list of T cell receptor beta chains from one sample in a study of preoperative IRX-2 immunotherapy in early breast cancer. This table comes from immunoSEQ multiplex PCR, and its TCRdb copy is limited to in-frame clones, with some not included. The sample carries tens of thousands of clones, about 95% recorded once. This sample was obtained from a patient treated with IRX-2 immunotherapy. Receptors were obtained from a human donor with breast cancer. Both conserved end residues are part of each CDR3. The D gene is left open where the match is weak. Clone size is stated in some rows and not others, as once, few, many or a class when expanded.

once,TRBV28,NA,TRBJ2-3,TGTGCCAGCAGTTTTTTGGCGGGAACAGATACGCAGTATTTT,CASSFLAGTDTQYF
NA,TRBV11-2,TRBD1,TRBJ2-2,TGTGCCAGCAGCCCAACAGGGGTCATCACCGGGGAGCTGTTTTTT,CASSPTGVITGELFF
NA,TRBV5-1,TRBD2,TRBJ2-1,TGCGCCAGCAGCGCATTAGCGGGCCCGACCAATGAGCAGTTCTTC,CASSALAGPTNEQFF
NA,TRBV2,TRBD1,TRBJ1-2,TGTGCCAGCAGTCCGGGACAGGGAAAAGGAGGCTACACCTTC,CASSPGQGKGGYTF
NA,TRBV5-4,TRBD1,TRBJ2-7,TGTGCCAGCAGCTCGCCGGGACAGTCAGTCTACGAGCAGTACTTC,CASSSPGQSVYEQYF
NA,TRBV9,TRBD1,TRBJ1-4,TGTGCCAGCAGCGTAGCAGACAGGGGGAATGAAAAACTGTTTTTT,CASSVADRGNEKLFF
NA,TRBV13,NA,TRBJ2-7,TGTGCCAGCAGCTTAGGCCTGCGGGAGCAGTACTTC,CASSLGLREQYF
NA,TRBV29-1,NA,TRBJ1-1,TGCAGCGGTGGAGGTGGGGGGACTGAAGCTTTCTTT,CSGGGGGTEAFF
NA,TRBV4-1,TRBD1,TRBJ1-2,TGCGCCAGCAGCCTGAGTCCGGGACAGGGGGCTTATGGCTACACCTTC,CASSLSPGQGAYGYTF
NA,TRBV30,NA,TRBJ2-5,TGTGCCTGGAGTTTTAAGCGGTACCAAGAGACCCAGTACTTC,CAWSFKRYQETQYF
NA,TRBV6-1,TRBD1,TRBJ2-2,TGTGCATCAGACAGGGGGCGCCAGACCGGGGAGCTGTTTTTT,CASDRGRQTGELFF
NA,TRBV7-9,TRBD2,TRBJ2-5,TGTGCCAGCAGCTCCTGGGGAGGGGAAGAGACCCAGTACTTC,CASSSWGGEETQYF
NA,TRBV28,TRBD1,TRBJ2-1,TGTGCCAGCAGTCCGGACAGGTACTACAATGAGCAGTTCTTC,CASSPDRYYNEQFF
NA,TRBV30,TRBD1,TRBJ1-5,TGTGCCTCAGACGGGACAGGTACTCATCAGCCCCAGCATTTT,CASDGTGTHQPQHF
NA,TRBV14,TRBD1,TRBJ1-1,TGTGCCAGCAGCCAAGCCTACCGGGACAGGGGATCGGGTATGAACACTGAAGCTTTCTTT,CASSQAYRDRGSGMNTEAFF
once,TRBV6-5,NA,TRBJ1-5,TGTGCCAGCAGTTACTCCACTAGCAATCAGCCCCAGCATTTT,CASSYSTSNQPQHF
NA,TRBV29-1,TRBD1,TRBJ1-1,TGCAGCGTGGGACAGGGGAACACTGAAGCTTTCTTT,CSVGQGNTEAFF
NA,TRBV5-1,NA,TRBJ1-4,TGCGCCAGCAGCGTAGGACTGAGGCGTGAAAAACTGTTTTTT,CASSVGLRREKLFF
NA,TRBV19,NA,TRBJ1-5,TGTGCCACCGAACCCGAAGGGACATTCAATCAGCCCCAGCATTTT,CATEPEGTFNQPQHF
NA,TRBV2,TRBD2,TRBJ2-5,TGTGCCAGCAGTCCGGGACTAGGGGAGACCCAGTACTTC,CASSPGLGETQYF
NA,TRBV7-2,TRBD2,TRBJ2-3,TGTGCCAGCAGCCTAGTGGGCGCGGGAGGGGTCACAGATACGCAGTATTTT,CASSLVGAGGVTDTQYF
NA,TRBV5-6,NA,TRBJ1-1,TGTGCCAGCAGCTCCGGCTCCTGGGGGTCTGAAGCTTTCTTT,CASSSGSWGSEAFF
NA,TRBV9,NA,TRBJ1-1,TGTGCCAGCAGCCAAGAGTTGAACACTGAAGCTTTCTTT,CASSQELNTEAFF
NA,TRBV18,NA,TRBJ1-1,TGTGCCAGCTCACCAGGGCAGGCCAACACTGAAGCTTTCTTT,CASSPGQANTEAFF
NA,TRBV7-2,TRBD1,TRBJ1-5,TGTGCCAGCAGTCTCCGACAGGGAAGCAATCAGCCCCAGCATTTT,CASSLRQGSNQPQHF
NA,TRBV2,NA,TRBJ1-2,TGTGCCAGCAGGGAGGGCGAACCCCATGGCTACACCTTC,CASREGEPHGYTF
NA,TRBV7-9,NA,TRBJ1-2,TGTGCCAGCAGCAAATCCCCAGGGAGTCATGGCTACACCTTC,CASSKSPGSHGYTF
NA,TRBV6-1,NA,TRBJ2-1,TGTGCCAGCAGTGAGCAGTCCTACAATGAGCAGTTCTTC,CASSEQSYNEQFF
NA,TRBV9,TRBD2,TRBJ2-3,TGTGCCAGCAGCGTAGCGGGACTAGCGGGAGGGCGCTCTAGCACAGATACGCAGTATTTT,CASSVAGLAGGRSSTDTQYF
NA,TRBV5-3,TRBD1,TRBJ1-2,TGTGCCAGAAGCCCCCAAAGACAGGGCAGTAAGGTTAAAGGCTACACCTTC,CARSPQRQGSKVKGYTF
NA,TRBV5-1,NA,TRBJ1-2,TGCGCCAGCAGCTTGGAGGCAGGCTATGGCTACACCTTC,CASSLEAGYGYTF
NA,TRBV28,TRBD1,TRBJ2-5,TGTGCCAGCAGGAGGACAGGGAAAGAGACCCAGTACTTC,CASRRTGKETQYF
NA,TRBV18,NA,TRBJ2-6,TGTGCCAGCTCACCACCGGGGGCCGGGGCCAACGTCCTGACTTTC,CASSPPGAGANVLTF
NA,TRBV9,NA,TRBJ2-7,TGTGCCAGCAGCGGGGGACCCAACGAGCAGTACTTC,CASSGGPNEQYF
NA,TRBV7-3,NA,TRBJ2-1,TGTGCCAGCAGCCGTGGGGGCTCCTACAATGAGCAGTTCTTC,CASSRGGSYNEQFF
NA,TRBV6-6,NA,TRBJ2-5,TGTGCCAGCAGTTTCGCGGGGCGAGGAGAGACCCAGTACTTC,CASSFAGRGETQYF
NA,TRBV4-2,NA,TRBJ1-5,TGTGCCAGCAGCCAAGGACAGTCTTATCAGCCCCAGCATTTT,CASSQGQSYQPQHF
once,TRBV10-3,NA,TRBJ2-7,TGTGCCATCAGTGAGTCCGGGCCCGCCGTCTCCTACGAGCAGTACTTC,CAISESGPAVSYEQYF
NA,TRBV9,NA,TRBJ2-1,TGTGCCAGCAGCGTAGGGTGGGGACTCTCCTACAATGAGCAGTTCTTC,CASSVGWGLSYNEQFF
NA,TRBV7-9,NA,TRBJ2-3,TGTGCCAGCAGCTCCCCACTCAATCGACTGGGTACGCAGTATTTT,CASSSPLNRLGTQYF
NA,TRBV27,NA,TRBJ1-5,TGTGCCAGCAGTTTATCGATTGGGGTCTGGCAGCCCCAGCATTTT,CASSLSIGVWQPQHF
few,TRBV19,NA,TRBJ1-5,TGTGCCAGTAGTCGGGGAACGCGGAGCAATCAGCCCCAGCATTTT,CASSRGTRSNQPQHF
NA,TRBV5-1,NA,TRBJ2-6,TGCGCCAGCAGCTTGCCCGAGACGAGCTCTGGGGCCAACGTCCTGACTTTC,CASSLPETSSGANVLTF
NA,TRBV28,TRBD2,TRBJ2-7,TGTGCCAGCAGTGCCATGGATAGCGGGAATTACGAGCAGTACTTC,CASSAMDSGNYEQYF
NA,TRBV9,NA,TRBJ1-2,TGTGCCAGCAGCGTAGGGAGGGAGGGGGGCTACACCTTC,CASSVGREGGYTF
NA,TRBV7-9,NA,TRBJ2-5,TGTGCCAGCAGCCAGTGGGGGAGGAAAGAGTCCGGGGCCCAGTACTTC,CASSQWGRKESGAQYF
once,TRBV18,NA,TRBJ1-5,TGTGCCAGCTCACCACCCACAGGGACGGGGCAGCCCCAGCATTTT,CASSPPTGTGQPQHF